This T cell receptor (beta chain) was recorded in a study of tumor and adjacent non-tumor tissue in lung cancer. TCRbeta libraries were built with three rounds of nested PCR, modified from ARM-PCR. TCRdb recomputed calls from the multiplex PCR reads with MiXCR, one row per CDR3 protein. The sample lists more than 85,000 distinct CDR3 sequences, approximately 57% occurring once. The CDR3 contains 15 residues. V lost 7 bases, J lost 0 bases, and 9 bases stayed unmatched. CDR1 is SGHKS, CDR2 YYEKEE, per germline (reference sequence). On this clonotype itself: One base away lies a much larger clone, so this may be a sequencing read error.

The template was RNA from unsorted bulk tissue. This TCR was recovered from a man in his 70s with non-small cell lung cancer. Sequenced: lung tumor tissue. The rearrangement uses TRBV5-5 and TRBJ2-7; 8 bases are shared with TRBD1. The CDR3 loop reads CASGLTGASSYEQYF. CDR3 DNA sequence: TGTGCCAGCGGGCTGACAGGGGCCAGCTCCTACGAGCAGTACTTC. The full variable domain, its missing parts supplied by reference TRBV5-5 and TRBJ2-7, is DAGVTQSPTHLIKTRGQQVTLRCSPISGHKSVSWYQQVLGQGPQFIFQYYEKEERGRGNFPDRFSARQFPNYSSELNVNALLLGDSALYLCASGLTGASSYEQYFGPGTRLTVT.